The 6 T cell receptor beta chains presented below share a single source sample, sequenced in a study of regulatory T cells in long-lasting Graves disease. Time point defined: persistent/refractory GD, antithyroid drugs over 5 years with positive TRAb. RNA extracted from PBMCs served as the sequencing template. Library construction for TCR beta used iRepertoire HTBI primers and Arm-PCR of CDR3 regions. TCRdb reanalysed the multiplex PCR reads using MiXCR and keeps one entry per CDR3 protein. The repertoire holds 650,000 to 700,000 distinct CDR3 sequences, with around 32% as singletons. The sequencing here drew on peripheral blood mononuclear cells (PBMCs), taken when the disease was refractory, from a patient treated with antithyroid drugs. These receptors all stem from a female donor with Graves disease.

This chain links TRBV10-3 with TRBJ1-1, with 7 nucleotides matching TRBD1. The V and J ends lost 6 bases and 0 bases, in that order; junction bases with no gene match: 7. The CDR3 loop spans 15 amino acids. Germline V gives CDR1 ENHRY, CDR2 SYGVKD. The CDR3 region has the DNA TGTGCCATCAGCAGACAGGGTCCCTTGAACACTGAAGCTTTCTTT. Its translation is CAISRQGPLNTEAFF.

This clonotype was counted ten times or more. The chain recombines TRBV28 with TRBJ1-1, with 7 bases aligning to TRBD1. The CDR3 is 14 amino acids. CDR1 MDHEN and CDR2 SYDVKM come from the germline V gene. Trimming took 5 bases from V and 1 from J; bases not matched to a gene: 4. This CDR3 is CASSPTGTNTEAFF. The CDR3 DNA follows: TGTGCCAGCAGTCCGACAGGGACGAACACTGAAGCTTTCTTT.

The V call is TRBV20-1, the J call TRBJ2-7; possible D gene TRBD2, 6 bases. Trimming shortened V by 3 bases and J by 1 base, and 10 bases separated the two germline ends. There are 13 residues in the CDR3. Looked up from germline, CDR1 is DFQATT and CDR2 is SNEGSKA (reference sequence). DNA of the CDR3: TGCAGTGCTAGTTTGGCGGGATCCTACGAGCAGTACTTC. The encoded protein is CSASLAGSYEQYF.

V gene TRBV12-3 or TRBV12-4 combines with J gene TRBJ1-2, with 10 nucleotides matching TRBD1. This CDR3 contains 17 residues. J lost 6 bases, V lost 5 bases, and 15 bases had no gene match. The CDR3 DNA reads as TGTGCCAGCAGTCCCCGGACAGGGGGAAGTCTAGTCCATGGCTACACCTTC. Encoded protein: CASSPRTGGSLVHGYTF.

This clonotype was observed at least ten times. The chain links TRBV28 to TRBJ1-2, with D unclear. The germline V gene encodes CDR1 MDHEN and CDR2 SYDVKM. V was clipped by 6 bases and J by 6 bases, with 11 bases between them. This CDR3 comprises 12 residues. The CDR3 DNA is TGTGCCAGCAGACCCGAAGTAGATGGCTACACCTTC. This codes for CASRPEVDGYTF.

This clonotype was detected a few times. The rearrangement joins TRBV5-4 to TRBJ2-7; D not resolved. Germline CDR1 and CDR2: SGHNT and YYREEE (reference sequence). Trimming cost V 0 bases and J 0 bases, with 7 bases left between them. This CDR3 comprises 14 residues. In DNA, the CDR3 is TGTGCCAGCAGCTTGGACACTTACTCCTACGAGCAGTACTTC. The encoded protein is CASSLDTYSYEQYF.